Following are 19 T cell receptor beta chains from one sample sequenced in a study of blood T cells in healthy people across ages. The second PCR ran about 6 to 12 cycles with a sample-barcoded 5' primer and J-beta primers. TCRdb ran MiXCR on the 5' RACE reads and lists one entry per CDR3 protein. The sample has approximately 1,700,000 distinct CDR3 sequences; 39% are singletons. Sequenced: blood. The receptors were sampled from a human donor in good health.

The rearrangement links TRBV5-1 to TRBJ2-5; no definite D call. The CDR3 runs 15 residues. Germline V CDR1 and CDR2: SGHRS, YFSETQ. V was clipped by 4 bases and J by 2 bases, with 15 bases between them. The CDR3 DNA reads TGCGCCAGCAGCGCCGCCATGGGCAGACAAGAGACCCAGTACTTC. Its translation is CASSAAMGRQETQYF.

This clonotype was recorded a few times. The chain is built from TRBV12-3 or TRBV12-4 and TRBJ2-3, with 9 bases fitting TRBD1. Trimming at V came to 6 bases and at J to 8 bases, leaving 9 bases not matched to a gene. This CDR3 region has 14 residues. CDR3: CASSLDRGISTQYF. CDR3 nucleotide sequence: TGTGCCAGCAGCCTCGACAGGGGGATATCTACGCAGTATTTT.

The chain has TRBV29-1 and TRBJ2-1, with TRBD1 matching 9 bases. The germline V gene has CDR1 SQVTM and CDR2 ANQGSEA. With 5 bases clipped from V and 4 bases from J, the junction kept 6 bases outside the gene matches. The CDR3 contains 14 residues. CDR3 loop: CSVWTGDTYNEQFF. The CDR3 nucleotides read TGCAGCGTTTGGACAGGGGACACGTACAATGAGCAGTTCTTC.

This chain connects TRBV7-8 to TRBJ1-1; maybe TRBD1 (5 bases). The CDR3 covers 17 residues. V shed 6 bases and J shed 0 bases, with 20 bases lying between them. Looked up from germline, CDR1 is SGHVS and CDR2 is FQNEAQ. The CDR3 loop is CASSFNSGLYMNTEAFF. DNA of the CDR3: TGTGCCAGCAGTTTTAATTCGGGACTTTATATGAACACTGAAGCTTTCTTT.

The CDR3 spells CASSPGVSVTDTQYF. In DNA, the CDR3 is TGCGCCAGCAGCCCGGGGGTATCGGTTACAGATACGCAGTATTTT. The chain carries TRBV5-1 and TRBJ2-3, with a tentative D call TRBD2 (6 bases). V gave up 4 bases and J gave up 3 bases, with 15 bases separating them. This CDR3 region has 15 residues. CDR1 SGHRS and CDR2 YFSETQ come from the germline V gene.

CDR3 bases: TGTGCCAGCAGGAACGGGTACACTGAAGCTTTCTTT. This translates into CASRNGYTEAFF. V and J are TRBV6-1 and TRBJ1-1; D ambiguous. Germline lookup yields CDR1 MNHNS and CDR2 SASEGT. The CDR3 is 12 amino acids. Trimming took off 6 bases at V and 3 bases at J, with 8 bases between the two ends.

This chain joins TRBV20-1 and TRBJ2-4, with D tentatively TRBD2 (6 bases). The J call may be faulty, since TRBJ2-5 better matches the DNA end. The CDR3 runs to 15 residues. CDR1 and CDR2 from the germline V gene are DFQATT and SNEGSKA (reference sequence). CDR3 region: CSARDSRGIQETQYF. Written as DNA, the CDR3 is TGCAGTGCTAGAGATAGTCGGGGGATCCAAGAGACCCAGTACTTC.

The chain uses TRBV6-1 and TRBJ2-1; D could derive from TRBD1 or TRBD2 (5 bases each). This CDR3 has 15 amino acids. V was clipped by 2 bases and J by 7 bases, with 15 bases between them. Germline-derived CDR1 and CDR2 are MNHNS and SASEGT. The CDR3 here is CASSESLGAVNEQFF. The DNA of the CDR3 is TGTGCCAGCAGTGAATCACTAGGGGCGGTGAATGAGCAGTTCTTC.

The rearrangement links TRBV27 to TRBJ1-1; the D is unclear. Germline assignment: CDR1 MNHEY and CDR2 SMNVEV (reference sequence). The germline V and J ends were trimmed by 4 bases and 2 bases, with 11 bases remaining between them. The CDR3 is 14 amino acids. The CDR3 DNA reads TGTGCCAGCAGTTCCTTGTACACTAACACTGAAGCTTTCTTT. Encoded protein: CASSSLYTNTEAFF.

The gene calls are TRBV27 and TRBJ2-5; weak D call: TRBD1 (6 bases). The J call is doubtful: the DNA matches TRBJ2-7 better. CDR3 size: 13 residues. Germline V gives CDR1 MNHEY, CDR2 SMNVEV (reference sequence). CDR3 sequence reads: CASSPGQSHEQYF. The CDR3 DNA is TGTGCCAGCAGCCCAGGACAGTCCCACGAGCAGTACTTC.

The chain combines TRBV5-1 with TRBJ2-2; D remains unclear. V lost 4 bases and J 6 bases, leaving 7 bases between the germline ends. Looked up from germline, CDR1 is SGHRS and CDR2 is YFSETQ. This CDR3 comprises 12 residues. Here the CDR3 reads CASSEPPGELFF. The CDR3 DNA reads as TGCGCCAGCAGCGAGCCCCCCGGGGAGCTGTTTTTT.

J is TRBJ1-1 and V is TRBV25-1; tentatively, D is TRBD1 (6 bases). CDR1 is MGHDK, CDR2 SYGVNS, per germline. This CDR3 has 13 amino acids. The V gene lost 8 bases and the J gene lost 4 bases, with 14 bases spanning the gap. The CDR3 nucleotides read TGTGCCAGCGCGGGGGGCTACGGCACTGAAGCTTTCTTT. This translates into CASAGGYGTEAFF.

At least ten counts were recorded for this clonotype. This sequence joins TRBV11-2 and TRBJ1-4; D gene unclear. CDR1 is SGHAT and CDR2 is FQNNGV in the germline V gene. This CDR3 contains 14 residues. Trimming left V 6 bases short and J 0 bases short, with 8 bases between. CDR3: CASRLFATNEKLFF. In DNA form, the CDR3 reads TGTGCCAGCAGGTTATTTGCAACTAATGAAAAACTGTTTTTT.

CDR3 protein: CASSPGLGINIKNIQYF. The CDR3 nucleotides read TGCGCCAGCAGCCCGGGTTTGGGCATCAACATCAAAAACATTCAGTACTTC. The rearrangement links TRBV4-1 to TRBJ2-4; D remains unclear. Trimming stripped 4 bases from V and 3 bases from J, with 19 bases between. This CDR3 has 17 amino acids. The V gene's germline CDR1 is MGHRA and CDR2 YSYEKL.

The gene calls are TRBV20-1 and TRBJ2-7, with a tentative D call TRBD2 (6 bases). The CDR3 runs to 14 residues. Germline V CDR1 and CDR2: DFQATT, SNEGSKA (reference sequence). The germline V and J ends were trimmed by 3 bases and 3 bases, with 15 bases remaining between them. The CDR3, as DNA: TGCAGTGCTAGGGAGGGGTCCACCCTCTACGAGCAGTACTTC. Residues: CSAREGSTLYEQYF.

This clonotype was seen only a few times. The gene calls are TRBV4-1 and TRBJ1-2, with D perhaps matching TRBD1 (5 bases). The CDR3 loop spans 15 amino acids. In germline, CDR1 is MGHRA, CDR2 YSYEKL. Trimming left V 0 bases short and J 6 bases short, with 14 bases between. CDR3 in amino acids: CASSQDSRGGNGYTF. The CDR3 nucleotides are TGCGCCAGCAGCCAAGATTCAAGGGGTGGGAATGGCTACACCTTC.

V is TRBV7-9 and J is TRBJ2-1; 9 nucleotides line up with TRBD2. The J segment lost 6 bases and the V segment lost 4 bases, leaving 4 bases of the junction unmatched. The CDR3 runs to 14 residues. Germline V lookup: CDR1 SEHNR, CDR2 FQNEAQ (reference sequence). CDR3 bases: TGTGCCAGCAGCTACTTAGCGGGGGCCAATGAGCAGTTCTTC. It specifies CASSYLAGANEQFF.

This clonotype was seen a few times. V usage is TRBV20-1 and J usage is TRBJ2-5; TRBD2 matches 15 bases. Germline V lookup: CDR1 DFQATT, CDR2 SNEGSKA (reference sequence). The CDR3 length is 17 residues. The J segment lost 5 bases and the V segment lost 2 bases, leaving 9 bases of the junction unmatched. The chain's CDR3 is CSARIPGLAGGVETQYF. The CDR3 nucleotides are TGCAGTGCTAGAATCCCGGGACTAGCGGGGGGAGTGGAGACCCAGTACTTC.

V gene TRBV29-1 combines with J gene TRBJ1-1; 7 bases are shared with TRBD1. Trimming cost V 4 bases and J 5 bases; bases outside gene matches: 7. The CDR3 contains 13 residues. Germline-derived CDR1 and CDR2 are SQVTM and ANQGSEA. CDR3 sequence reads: CSVGQGVRTEAFF. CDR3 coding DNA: TGCAGCGTTGGACAGGGCGTTCGAACTGAAGCTTTCTTT.